A selection of T cell receptor beta chains follows, all from one sample in a study of CD8 T cells in ankylosing spondylitis. TCRdb ran MiXCR on the 5' RACE reads and lists one entry per CDR3 protein. The sample has roughly 700,000 distinct CDR3 sequences; 15% to 20% are singletons. The sequencing sample was made of blood, either unsorted or a sorted T cell fraction (not recorded which). The receptors stem from a male donor with ankylosing spondylitis. Both conserved end residues are part of each CDR3. Each record gives: D gene, J gene, clone size, V gene, CDR3 protein, CDR3 DNA. D genes are given only for firm matches. Clone size is shown for a subset of rows, as once, few, many or a class of expanded clone.

>TRBD1|TRBJ1-4|.|TRBV4-3
CASSQDDRDTNEKLFF
TGCGCCAGCAGCCAAGATGACAGGGACACTAATGAAAAACTGTTTTTT
>TRBD1|TRBJ2-2|few|TRBV5-1
CASSPGQGGSTGELFF
TGCGCCAGCAGCCCAGGACAGGGAGGATCCACCGGGGAGCTGTTTTTT
>.|TRBJ1-2|few|TRBV25-1
CATSPRTKDGYTF
TGTGCCACCAGCCCCCGGACTAAAGATGGCTACACCTTC
>TRBD1|TRBJ1-5|.|TRBV2
CASRRDSQNQPQHF
TGTGCCAGCAGGAGGGACAGCCAAAATCAGCCCCAGCATTTT
>.|TRBJ2-3|few|TRBV20-1
CSARWGGGTDTQYF
TGCAGTGCCCGCTGGGGCGGAGGCACAGATACGCAGTATTTT
>TRBD1|TRBJ2-5|few|TRBV25-1
CASSEYGRGETQYF
TGTGCCAGCAGTGAATACGGCAGGGGGGAGACCCAGTACTTC
>TRBD2|TRBJ2-7|.|TRBV20-1
CSASSVAGAAVSPYEQYF
TGCAGTGCTAGTAGCGTAGCGGGGGCCGCCGTTTCACCCTACGAGCAGTACTTC
>.|TRBJ2-2|few|TRBV14
CASSQVAGPIGELFF
TGTGCCAGCAGCCAAGTGGCAGGGCCGATCGGGGAGCTGTTTTTT
>TRBD2|TRBJ2-2|few|TRBV7-3
CASSSQTSGGGELFF
TGTGCCAGCAGCTCTCAGACTAGCGGAGGCGGGGAGCTGTTTTTT
>TRBD1|TRBJ1-3|many|TRBV29-1
CSAEGQGPEGTTIYF
TGCAGCGCTGAGGGACAGGGTCCGGAGGGAACCACCATATATTTT
>TRBD2|TRBJ2-1|few|TRBV25-1
CASSEFAGGNHNEQFF
TGTGCCAGCAGTGAATTTGCGGGGGGGAATCACAATGAGCAGTTCTTC
>TRBD2|TRBJ2-1|once|TRBV11-1
CASSFPGTGTSGHNEQFF
TGTGCCAGCAGCTTTCCCGGGACAGGGACTAGCGGGCACAATGAGCAGTTCTTC